The entry below gives a single T cell receptor (beta chain) sequence along with its context. Its target is unknown. The sample comes from a study of T cells in localized non-small cell lung cancer. The assay was immunoSEQ multiplex PCR, and TCRdb's table has in-frame clones only and misses some. The sample contains tens of thousands of clones, 85% to 90% of which appear only once. Whole-study findings and limits: The study detected a median about 60 of the top 100 tumor clones in adjacent lung.

The V gene's germline CDR1 is SGHTA and CDR2 FQGNSA. This CDR3 is built from 15 residues. The V gene lost 3 bases and the J gene lost 9 bases, with 18 bases spanning the gap. The clonotype was recovered from a woman aged 35 to 69 with stage I lung adenocarcinoma. The specimen comprised peripheral blood, sampled before any cancer treatment. The rearrangement links TRBV7-2 to TRBJ1-5; TRBD1 might be the D (6 bases). The CDR3 sequence: CASSLDSSYRGPQHF. CDR3 nucleotide sequence: TGTGCCAGCAGCTTGGACAGTTCCTACCGGGGGCCCCAGCATTTT. Filled out from reference TRBV7-2 and TRBJ1-5, the complete variable domain reads GAGVSQSPSNKVTEKGKDVELRCDPISGHTALYWYRQSLGQGLEFLIYFQGNSAPDKSGLPSDRFSAERTGGSVSTLTIQRTQQEDSAVYLCASSLDSSYRGPQHFGDGTRLSIL.